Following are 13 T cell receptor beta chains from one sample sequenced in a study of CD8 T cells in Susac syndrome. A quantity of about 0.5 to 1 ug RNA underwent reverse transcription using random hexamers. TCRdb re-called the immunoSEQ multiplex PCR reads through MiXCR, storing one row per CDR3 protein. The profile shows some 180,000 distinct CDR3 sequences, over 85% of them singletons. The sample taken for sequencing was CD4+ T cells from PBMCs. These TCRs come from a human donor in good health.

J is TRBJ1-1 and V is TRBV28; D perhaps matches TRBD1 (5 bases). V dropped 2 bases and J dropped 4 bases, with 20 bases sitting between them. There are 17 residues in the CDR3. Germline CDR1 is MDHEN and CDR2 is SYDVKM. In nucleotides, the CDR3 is TGTGCCAGCAGTTTAAGCGGGCAGGGTAGGGTCGGCACTGAAGCTTTCTTT. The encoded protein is CASSLSGQGRVGTEAFF.

The CDR3 region is CASSLDSLNYGYTF. CDR3 DNA sequence: TGTGCCAGCAGCTTAGACAGCCTTAACTATGGCTACACCTTC. V and J are TRBV7-2 and TRBJ1-2, with D unclear. Trimming left V 1 base short and J 1 base short, with 7 bases between. The CDR3 covers 14 residues. In germline, CDR1 is SGHTA, CDR2 FQGNSA.

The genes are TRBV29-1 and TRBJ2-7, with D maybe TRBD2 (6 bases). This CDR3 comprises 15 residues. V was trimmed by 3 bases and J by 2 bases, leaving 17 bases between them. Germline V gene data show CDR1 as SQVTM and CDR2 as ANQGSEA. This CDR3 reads CSVDSWGTDAYEQYF. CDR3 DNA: TGCAGCGTTGACTCGTGGGGGACTGATGCCTACGAGCAGTACTTC.

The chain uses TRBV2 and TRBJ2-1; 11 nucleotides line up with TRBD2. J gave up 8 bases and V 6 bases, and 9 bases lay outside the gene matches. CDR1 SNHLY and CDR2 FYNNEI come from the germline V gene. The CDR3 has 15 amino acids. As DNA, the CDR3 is TGTGCCAGCAGGTCCGGGACTAGCGGTCCGTATGAGCAGTTCTTC. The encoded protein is CASRSGTSGPYEQFF.

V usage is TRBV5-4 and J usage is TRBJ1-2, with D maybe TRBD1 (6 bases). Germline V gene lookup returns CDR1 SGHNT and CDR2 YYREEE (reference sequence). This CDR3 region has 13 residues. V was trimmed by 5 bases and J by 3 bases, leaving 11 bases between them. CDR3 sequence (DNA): TGTGCCAGCAGAGGAGACAGGTACTATGGCTACACCTTC. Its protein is CASRGDRYYGYTF. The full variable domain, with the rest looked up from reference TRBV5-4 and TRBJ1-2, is ETGVTQSPTHLIKTRGQQVTLRCSSQSGHNTVSWYQQALGQGPQFIFQYYREEENGRGNFPPRFSGLQFPNYSSELNVNALELDDSALYLCASRGDRYYGYTFGSGTRLTVV.

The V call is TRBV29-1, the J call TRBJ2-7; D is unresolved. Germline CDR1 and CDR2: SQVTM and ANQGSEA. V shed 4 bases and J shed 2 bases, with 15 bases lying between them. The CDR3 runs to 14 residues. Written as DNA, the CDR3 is TGCAGCGTTGTGACCCGAACTGTCCCCTACGAGCAGTACTTC. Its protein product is CSVVTRTVPYEQYF.

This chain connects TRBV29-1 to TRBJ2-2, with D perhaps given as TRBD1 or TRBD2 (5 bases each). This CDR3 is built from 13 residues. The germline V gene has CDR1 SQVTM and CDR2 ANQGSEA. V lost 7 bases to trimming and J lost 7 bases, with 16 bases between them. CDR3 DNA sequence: TGCAGCGCTTCCGGGACCCAGGACGGGGAGCTGTTTTTT. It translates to CSASGTQDGELFF.

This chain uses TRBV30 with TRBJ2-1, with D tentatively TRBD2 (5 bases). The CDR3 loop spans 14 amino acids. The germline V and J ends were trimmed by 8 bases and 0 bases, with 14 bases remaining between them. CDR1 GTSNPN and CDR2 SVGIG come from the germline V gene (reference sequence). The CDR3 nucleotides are TGTGCCATATCTAGTGGGAGCTCCTACAATGAGCAGTTCTTC. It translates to CAISSGSSYNEQFF. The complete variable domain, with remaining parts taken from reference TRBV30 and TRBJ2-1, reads SQTIHQWPATLVQPVGSPLSLECTVEGTSNPNLYWYRQAAGRGLQLLFYSVGIGQISSEVPQNLSASRPQDRQFILSSKKLLLSDSGFYLCAISSGSSYNEQFFGPGTRLTVL.

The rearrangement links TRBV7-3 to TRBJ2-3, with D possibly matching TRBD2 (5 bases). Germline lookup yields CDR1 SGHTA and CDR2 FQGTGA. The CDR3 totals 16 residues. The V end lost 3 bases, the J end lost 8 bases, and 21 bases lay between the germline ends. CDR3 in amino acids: CASSFGVAMTLGTQYF. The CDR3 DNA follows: TGTGCCAGCAGCTTTGGGGTAGCGATGACCTTGGGTACGCAGTATTTT.

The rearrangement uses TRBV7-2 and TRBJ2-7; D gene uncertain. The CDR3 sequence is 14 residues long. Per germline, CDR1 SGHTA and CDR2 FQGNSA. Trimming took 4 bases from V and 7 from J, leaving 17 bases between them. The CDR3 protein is CASSYASSYLEQYF. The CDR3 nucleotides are TGTGCCAGCAGCTATGCGTCCTCGTATTTGGAGCAGTACTTC.

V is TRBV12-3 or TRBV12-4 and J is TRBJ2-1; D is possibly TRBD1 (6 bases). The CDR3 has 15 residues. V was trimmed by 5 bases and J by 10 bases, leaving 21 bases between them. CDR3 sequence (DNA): TGTGCCAGCAGTCCTGGACAGCATCCCTCCGAGGAGCAGTTCTTC. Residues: CASSPGQHPSEEQFF.

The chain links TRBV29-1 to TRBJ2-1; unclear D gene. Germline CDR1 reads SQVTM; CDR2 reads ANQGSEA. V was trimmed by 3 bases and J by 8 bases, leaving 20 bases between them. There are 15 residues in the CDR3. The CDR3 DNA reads TGCAGCGTTGAGTTTCTGGCACAACGACGGTATGAGCAGTTCTTC. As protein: CSVEFLAQRRYEQFF.

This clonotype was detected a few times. This chain's CDR3 is CASSSTVTDTQYF. For the CDR3, the DNA is TGCGCCAGCAGCTCGACTGTCACAGATACGCAGTATTTT. The chain carries TRBV5-1 and TRBJ2-3; D is ambiguous. The CDR3 is made up of 13 amino acids. V gave up 3 bases and J gave up 2 bases, with 7 bases separating them. In germline, CDR1 is SGHRS, CDR2 YFSETQ. The entire variable domain, with the rest obtained from reference TRBV5-1 and TRBJ2-3, is as follows: KAGVTQTPRYLIKTRGQQVTLSCSPISGHRSVSWYQQTPGQGLQFLFEYFSETQRNKGNFPGRFSGRQFSNSRSEMNVSTLELGDSALYLCASSSTVTDTQYFGPGTRLTVL.